This is a list of T cell receptor beta chains from one sample in a study of T cells after yellow fever vaccination. Via MiXCR, TCRdb re-called the 5' RACE reads, giving one row per CDR3 protein. The sample records 300,000 or so distinct CDR3 sequences, around 4.1% being singletons. Here the sequenced sample was PBMCs, taken 5 days after the yellow fever booster vaccination. These receptors came from a man younger than 35 who received the YFV17D yellow fever vaccine. Both conserved end residues are part of each CDR3. Each record gives: clone size, V gene, J gene, D gene, CDR3 protein, CDR3 DNA. D genes are given only for firm matches. Clone size, where shown, is once, few, many, or a class for clones that have expanded.

>many|TRBV7-6|TRBJ2-2|.
CASSLVAGGAGELFF
TGTGCCAGCAGCTTAGTAGCAGGGGGGGCCGGGGAGCTGTTTTTT
>.|TRBV21-1|TRBJ2-1|.
CASSAGGGRPFYNEQFF
TGTGCCAGCAGCGCCGGAGGAGGACGGCCGTTCTACAATGAGCAGTTCTTC
>.|TRBV6-5|TRBJ1-2|.
CASSSPLGDGYTF
TGTGCCAGCAGTTCCCCTTTGGGAGATGGCTACACCTTC
>many|TRBV15|TRBJ2-5|.
CATSRVGETQYF
TGTGCCACCAGCAGAGTGGGCGAGACCCAGTACTTC
>many|TRBV21-1|TRBJ2-7|.
CASGGEAVTTYEQYF
TGTGCCAGCGGGGGGGAGGCGGTGACGACCTACGAGCAGTACTTC
>.|TRBV24-1|TRBJ2-4|.
CATSDDRDIQYF
TGTGCCACCAGTGACGATAGGGACATTCAGTACTTC
>few|TRBV5-1|TRBJ2-2|TRBD1
CASSPRQGSSGELFF
TGCGCCAGCAGCCCCCGACAGGGTTCGTCCGGGGAGCTGTTTTTT
>few|TRBV7-2|TRBJ1-2|TRBD1
CASSAGQAYGYTF
TGTGCCAGCAGTGCCGGACAGGCCTATGGCTACACCTTC
>few|TRBV7-9|TRBJ2-5|.
CASGGSGEETQYF
TGTGCCAGCGGGGGCTCAGGAGAAGAGACCCAGTACTTC
>.|TRBV4-1|TRBJ2-7|.
CASSHKQGWEQYF
TGCGCCAGCAGCCATAAACAGGGTTGGGAGCAGTACTTC
>few|TRBV15|TRBJ2-3|TRBD1
CATSIQGAQTDTQYF
TGTGCCACCAGCATTCAGGGGGCGCAAACAGATACGCAGTATTTT
>.|TRBV19|TRBJ2-2|.
CASMARPGELFF
TGTGCCAGTATGGCCAGGCCCGGGGAGCTGTTTTTT
>few|TRBV27|TRBJ1-5|.
CASRRGVSNQPQHF
TGTGCCAGCAGAAGGGGTGTTAGCAATCAGCCCCAGCATTTT
>.|TRBV7-9|TRBJ2-3|.
CASSFSSPGLPGSDTQYF
TGTGCCAGCAGCTTTAGTAGTCCGGGACTCCCGGGGTCCGATACGCAGTATTTT
>many|TRBV5-5|TRBJ1-5|TRBD1
CASSLEYVGTGNNQPQHF
TGTGCCAGCAGCTTGGAATACGTTGGGACAGGGAACAATCAGCCCCAGCATTTT
>.|TRBV4-3|TRBJ2-1|.
CASSQDPEAAGVDEQFF
TGCGCCAGCAGCCAAGACCCGGAGGCGGCGGGCGTGGATGAGCAGTTCTTC
>few|TRBV6-2/TRBV6-3|TRBJ2-5|TRBD2
CASSNFGRGQETQYF
TGTGCCAGCAGCAACTTTGGGAGGGGACAAGAGACCCAGTACTTC
>many|TRBV20-1|TRBJ2-5|.
CSARDFRDPSQETQYF
TGCAGTGCTAGAGATTTCCGCGACCCATCCCAAGAGACCCAGTACTTC
>few|TRBV6-1|TRBJ2-2|TRBD1
CASRTGSGTGELFF
TGTGCCAGCAGGACAGGGAGCGGCACCGGGGAGCTGTTTTTT
>few|TRBV14|TRBJ2-1|TRBD2
CASSQDRLAGWDEQFF
TGTGCCAGCAGCCAAGACAGGCTAGCGGGCTGGGATGAGCAGTTCTTC
>many|TRBV4-1|TRBJ2-2|TRBD1
CASSLRDRGRDTGELFF
TGCGCCAGCAGCCTCCGGGACAGGGGGCGGGACACCGGGGAGCTGTTTTTT
>many|TRBV29-1|TRBJ2-1|TRBD1
CSAEGGRLTDEQFF
TGCAGCGCAGAAGGGGGCAGGCTTACGGATGAGCAGTTCTTC
>few|TRBV5-5|TRBJ1-2|.
CASSGESRDNYGYTF
TGTGCCAGCAGCGGGGAGAGCCGGGATAACTATGGCTACACCTTC
>many|TRBV12-3/TRBV12-4|TRBJ2-3|.
CASSLGDTQYF
TGTGCCAGCAGCTTGGGAGATACGCAGTATTTT
>.|TRBV5-4|TRBJ2-3|.
CASTKTSGGRTDTQYF
TGTGCCAGCACCAAAACCTCCGGGGGGCGCACAGATACGCAGTATTTT
>many|TRBV5-1|TRBJ2-1|TRBD2
CASSFGLAGYNEQFF
TGCGCCAGCAGCTTCGGACTAGCGGGGTACAATGAGCAGTTCTTC
>many|TRBV18|TRBJ2-3|.
CASSPRGGDTQYF
TGTGCCAGCTCACCAAGGGGGGGCGACACGCAGTATTTT
>few|TRBV14|TRBJ2-3|.
CASSQVGAALRGTQYF
TGTGCCAGCAGCCAAGTCGGGGCAGCCCTAAGGGGTACGCAGTATTTT
>many|TRBV5-1|TRBJ2-7|.
CASSLHDGSSYEQYF
TGCGCCAGCAGCTTGCACGACGGCAGCTCCTACGAGCAGTACTTC
>many|TRBV20-1|TRBJ2-1|TRBD2
CSARDPAGPYNEQFF
TGCAGTGCTAGAGATCCAGCGGGGCCCTACAATGAGCAGTTCTTC
>few|TRBV6-2/TRBV6-3|TRBJ2-5|.
CASERTRQETQYF
TGTGCCAGCGAAAGAACTCGTCAAGAGACCCAGTACTTC
>many|TRBV3-1|TRBJ1-5|.
CASSQGAGMNQPQHF
TGTGCCAGCAGCCAAGGGGCAGGGATGAATCAGCCCCAGCATTTT
>.|TRBV18|TRBJ2-5|.
CASSPGLGMETQYF
TGTGCCAGCTCACCAGGCCTGGGGATGGAGACCCAGTACTTC
>many|TRBV7-2|TRBJ1-2|TRBD1
CASSHGQGHGYTF
TGTGCCAGCAGCCACGGACAGGGCCATGGCTACACCTTC
>.|TRBV7-8|TRBJ1-6|.
CASSLVRHGNSPLHF
TGTGCCAGCAGCTTAGTCCGACATGGCAATTCACCCCTCCACTTT
>many|TRBV7-3|TRBJ1-1|.
CASSAQQVPMNTEAFF
TGTGCCAGCAGCGCCCAACAGGTCCCCATGAACACTGAAGCTTTCTTT
>few|TRBV6-5|TRBJ1-5|TRBD1
CASSYLRQGNQHF
TGTGCCAGCAGTTACCTACGACAGGGGAACCAGCATTTT
>.|TRBV19|TRBJ1-1|.
CASKSGVMITEAFF
TGTGCCAGTAAATCCGGGGTGATGATCACTGAAGCTTTCTTT
>.|TRBV4-1|TRBJ2-2|TRBD1
CASSRHGTGGTGELFF
TGCGCCAGCAGCCGACACGGGACAGGAGGCACCGGGGAGCTGTTTTTT